This TCR beta chain was obtained from a study of blood T cell repertoires in COVID-19. At the level of the study: COVID-19 samples collected from the United States, Italy and Spain covered acute and convalescent phases.

This CDR3 has 15 residues. Trimming took 6 bases from V and 3 from J; bases not matched to a gene: 10. Germline CDR1 reads SNHLY; CDR2 reads FYNNEI. Original processing methods: Reference gene primer amplification gave nucleated cell count estimates. TCRdb keeps only in-frame clones here, not all; method: immunoSEQ multiplex PCR. D and trimming come from the DNA, and the V and J calls and clone size come from that table. In the table there are 200,000 to 300,000 clones, 86% of which are singletons. The clonotype originates from a middle-aged man who had recovered from COVID-19. The chain has TRBV2 and TRBJ2-5, with 7 nucleotides matching TRBD2. What was sequenced was peripheral blood. CDR3: CASRPSGGSKETQYF. CDR3 bases: TGTGCCAGCAGACCGTCAGGCGGGAGTAAAGAGACCCAGTACTTC.